This T cell receptor (beta chain) was identified in a study of shared clonotypes between healthy human individuals. Clones were sequenced by immunoSEQ multiplex PCR, and TCRdb holds only the in-frame ones, with some missing. The table records a few million clones, 93% of them present only once. CDR1 SGHTA and CDR2 FQGNSA come from the germline V gene. V dropped 5 bases and J dropped 6 bases, with 16 bases sitting between them. The CDR3 consists of 14 residues. Material: naive CD4+ T cells from PBMCs. As for subset: CD45RA+ positively selected. The receptor comes from a man aged 18 to 29 in good health. Some clones in this sample may be carry-over from other donors' samples. The rearrangement links TRBV7-2 to TRBJ1-2, with D perhaps TRBD1 (6 bases). CDR3 nucleotide sequence: TGTGCCAGCAGCCCGCGAGCAGGGGCTAATGGCTACACCTTC. Amino acid sequence: CASSPRAGANGYTF.